What follows are 27 T cell receptor beta chains derived from one specimen sequenced in a study of memory CD4+ T cells and cytomegalovirus serostatus. Here immunoSEQ multiplex PCR was the method, and the copy in TCRdb shows in-frame clones only, minus some. The sample carries about 42,000 clones, roughly 79% recorded once. The sort gate was single viable CD3+CD4+CD8-CD45RO+ cells for memory CD4+ T cells. Sequences were obtained from memory CD4+ T cells from blood. The receptors derive from an adult in good health and CMV-seronegative.

The chain recombines TRBV5-1 with TRBJ1-1, with no clear D. Trimming shortened V by 4 bases and J by 4 bases, and 8 bases separated the two germline ends. Germline CDR1 SGHRS, CDR2 YFSETQ. This CDR3 contains 12 residues. CDR3 coding DNA: TGCGCCAGCAGCGAGATTGGCACTGAAGCTTTCTTT. Residues: CASSEIGTEAFF.

V usage is TRBV27 and J usage is TRBJ1-6; no reliable D call. The CDR3 sequence is 14 residues long. In germline, CDR1 is MNHEY, CDR2 SMNVEV (reference sequence). V lost 2 bases to trimming and J lost 4 bases, with 6 bases between them. The CDR3: CASSLGEYNSPLHF. Written as DNA, the CDR3 is TGTGCCAGCAGTTTAGGGGAGTATAATTCACCCCTCCACTTT.

Remarks on this clone: No conserved phenylalanine or tryptophan ends this CDR3, so it is likely a read error. It is unclear where the CDR3 begins or ends on the DNA, so no DNA is shown, and the CDR3 is as TCRdb lists it. CDR3 loop: CASSRPGQGHII. The chain joins TRBV2 to TRBJ1-2; the D segment call TRBD1 is taken from the table without a DNA check. Including both end residues, the CDR3 is 12 amino acids long. Germline values: CDR1 SNHLY, CDR2 FYNNEI.

In this sample, this clone turned up once. The chain is built from TRBV29-1 and TRBJ2-1, with D possibly being TRBD1 or TRBD2 (5 bases each). The germline V and J ends were trimmed by 6 bases and 16 bases, with 16 bases remaining between them. The V gene's germline CDR1 is SQVTM and CDR2 ANQGSEA. This CDR3 comprises 10 residues. DNA for the CDR3: TGCAGCGTGGGCCGGGACGTGCAATTCTTC. This encodes CSVGRDVQFF.

This chain links TRBV7-2 with TRBJ1-6; tentatively, D is TRBD1 (5 bases). V was trimmed by 5 bases and J by 2 bases, leaving 7 bases between them. CDR3 size: 14 residues. Germline V gives CDR1 SGHTA, CDR2 FQGNSA. The CDR3 DNA reads as TGTGCCAGCAGCCAGGGACCCTATAATTCACCCCTCCACTTT. Its translation: CASSQGPYNSPLHF.

The gene calls are TRBV5-6 and TRBJ1-2, with D unclear. The V end was cut by 0 bases, the J end by 0 bases, with 3 bases between. Germline V gene data show CDR1 as SGHDT and CDR2 as YYEEEE. The CDR3 is 13 amino acids. The CDR3 nucleotides are TGTGCCAGCAGCTTGGGAACTAACTATGGCTACACCTTC. It is translated as CASSLGTNYGYTF.

V is TRBV7-6 and J is TRBJ1-1, with TRBD1 matching 10 bases. CDR1 is SGHVS and CDR2 is FNYEAQ in the germline V gene. V was clipped by 6 bases and J by 6 bases; unmatched bases: 10. This CDR3 is built from 15 residues. CDR3 sequence (DNA): TGTGCCAGCAGTTTACGTGCCGGGACAGGGGCTGAAGCTTTCTTT. Residues: CASSLRAGTGAEAFF.

The gene calls are TRBV12-5 and TRBJ1-2; D uncertain. The CDR3 is made up of 13 amino acids. From germline, CDR1 is LGHNT and CDR2 FRNRAP. Between the trimmed V and J ends, which lost 7 bases and 5 bases, there was a span of 14 bases. The CDR3 here is CASALDETYGYTF. In nucleotides, the CDR3 is TGTGCTAGTGCCCTGGACGAGACTTATGGCTACACCTTC.

In this sample, this clone turned up a few times. V gene TRBV11-2 combines with J gene TRBJ1-3, with D perhaps TRBD1 (6 bases). Trimming shortened V by 5 bases and J by 4 bases, and 9 bases separated the two germline ends. The germline CDR1 and CDR2 sequences are SGHAT and FQNNGV. The CDR3 loop spans 13 amino acids. DNA of the CDR3: TGTGCCAGCAGCACAGGACAGGGAAACACCATATATTTT. Residues: CASSTGQGNTIYF.

This chain connects TRBV11-2 to TRBJ2-2; D ambiguous. Trimming pared 5 bases from V and 5 bases from J, leaving 9 bases between. Per germline, CDR1 SGHAT and CDR2 FQNNGV. The CDR3 runs to 13 residues. The CDR3 sequence: CASSPAGTGELFF. CDR3 bases: TGTGCCAGCAGCCCCGCAGGAACCGGGGAGCTGTTTTTT.

The chain recombines TRBV7-3 with TRBJ2-4, with D uncertain. There are 15 residues in the CDR3. The V gene lost 5 bases and the J gene lost 6 bases, with 17 bases spanning the gap. The V gene's germline CDR1 is SGHTA and CDR2 FQGTGA. The CDR3, as DNA: TGTGCCAGCAGCCTCGGGCCGCCGACTTTAAACATTCAGTACTTC. It is translated as CASSLGPPTLNIQYF.

The J gene is TRBJ2-2, the V gene TRBV15; D not resolved. There are 15 residues in the CDR3. Germline V gene sequence: CDR1 LNHNV, CDR2 YYDKDF (reference sequence). V was cut by 1 base and J by 1 base, with 7 bases left in between. The CDR3 here is CATSRARENTGELFF. Written as DNA, the CDR3 is TGTGCCACCAGCAGAGCTAGGGAGAACACCGGGGAGCTGTTTTTT.

CDR3 region: CASTPDRSTLYGYTF. CDR3 coding DNA: TGTGCCAGTACCCCGGACCGTTCCACCCTCTATGGCTACACCTTC. The chain joins TRBV19 to TRBJ1-2, with D hard to call. CDR1 is LNHDA, CDR2 SQIVND, per germline (reference sequence). The CDR3 is 15 residues long. Trimming removed 7 bases from V and 4 bases from J, with 19 bases in between.

V gene TRBV6-6 combines with J gene TRBJ2-4, with no clear D. V lost 0 bases, J lost 5 bases, and 5 bases lay in between. There are 13 residues in the CDR3. The germline V gene has CDR1 MNHNY and CDR2 SVGAGI (reference sequence). CDR3 coding DNA: TGTGCCAGCAGTTACTCGACGGAAAACATTCAGTACTTC. Translated, it gives CASSYSTENIQYF.

The CDR3 protein is CASSDSSNQPQHF. The CDR3 bases are TGCGCCAGCAGTGACAGCAGCAATCAGCCCCAGCATTTT. The chain has TRBV10-1 and TRBJ1-5; D is ambiguous. Germline CDR1 is WNHNN and CDR2 is SYGVQD (reference sequence). V was cut by 3 bases and J by 1 base, with 4 bases left in between. The CDR3 consists of 13 residues.

The chain employs TRBV11-2 and TRBJ2-1; 9 bases are shared with TRBD1. The trim removed 5 bases at V and 1 base at J, leaving 3 bases unmatched. Germline V gene data show CDR1 as SGHAT and CDR2 as FQNNGV. This CDR3 has 15 residues. CDR3 in amino acids: CASSLDRGSYNEQFF. In DNA, the CDR3 is TGTGCCAGCAGCCTCGACAGGGGGTCCTACAATGAGCAGTTCTTC.

This clone was seen a single time. Compared with germline, one end of the junction differs, possibly owing to a read error. V usage is TRBV5-1 and J usage is TRBJ2-7; the D is unclear. The CDR3 has 14 amino acids. Germline V gene lookup returns CDR1 SGHRS and CDR2 YFSETQ. CDR3 sequence (DNA): TGCGCCAGCAGCTCCGACGTGACCTCCTCCGAGCAGTACTTC. It is translated as CASSSDVTSSEQYF.

The J gene is TRBJ2-7, the V gene TRBV27; 7 bases are a match to TRBD1. The CDR3 runs to 16 residues. V shed 8 bases, J shed 0 bases, and the junction held 13 bases outside the gene matches. The germline V gene encodes CDR1 MNHEY and CDR2 SMNVEV (reference sequence). CDR3 sequence (DNA): TGTGCCAGCTCCTCGTACCCGACAGGGAACTCCTACGAGCAGTACTTC. Translated, it gives CASSSYPTGNSYEQYF.

This chain uses TRBV4-1 with TRBJ2-5, with 7 bases fitting TRBD2. The germline gives CDR1 MGHRA, CDR2 YSYEKL. V was clipped by 1 base and J by 2 bases; unmatched bases: 7. The CDR3 covers 16 residues. The CDR3 sequence is CASSQAIAGRQETQYF. The DNA of the CDR3 is TGCGCCAGCAGCCAAGCTATAGCGGGCAGACAAGAGACCCAGTACTTC.

V gene TRBV6-6 combines with J gene TRBJ1-1; weak D call: TRBD1 (6 bases). CDR1 is MNHNY and CDR2 is SVGAGI in the germline V gene (reference sequence). V lost 5 bases and J 3 bases, leaving 13 bases between the germline ends. The CDR3 is 14 amino acids. CDR3 residues: CASSAQGRDTEAFF. CDR3 sequence (DNA): TGTGCCAGCAGTGCCCAGGGGAGGGACACTGAAGCTTTCTTT.

The chain has TRBV29-1 and TRBJ1-1, with D perhaps TRBD1 (6 bases). Trimming took 7 bases from V and 6 from J, leaving 24 bases between them. This CDR3 contains 15 residues. Germline loops: CDR1 SQVTM, CDR2 ANQGSEA. The DNA of the CDR3 is TGCAGCGCCCGCGGGGGCGGGGGGATTCGCGCTGAAGCTTTCTTT. Translation: CSARGGGGIRAEAFF.

The chain joins TRBV4-1 to TRBJ2-3; 8 nucleotides match TRBD2. V shed 0 bases, J shed 0 bases, and the junction held 5 bases outside the gene matches. Per germline, CDR1 MGHRA and CDR2 YSYEKL. This CDR3 is 17 amino acids long. The CDR3 reads CASSQDGTRSSTDTQYF. The CDR3 bases are TGCGCCAGCAGCCAAGATGGGACTAGATCGAGCACAGATACGCAGTATTTT.

This chain uses TRBV7-8 with TRBJ1-1; D unresolved. Trimming shortened V by 4 bases and J by 6 bases, and 12 bases separated the two germline ends. CDR1 is SGHVS and CDR2 is FQNEAQ in the germline V gene. CDR3 length: 13 residues. CDR3 in DNA: TGTGCCAGCAGCTCCGGGAGGGTCGCTGAAGCTTTCTTT. It translates to CASSSGRVAEAFF.

This chain connects TRBV5-1 to TRBJ2-1; TRBD2 agrees at 13 bases. Germline CDR1 and CDR2: SGHRS and YFSETQ. The CDR3 runs 17 residues. The V segment lost 0 bases and the J segment 6 bases; nucleotides outside the gene matches: 6. The CDR3 spells CASSLVGGLAGLNEQFF. As DNA, the CDR3 is TGCGCCAGCAGCTTGGTAGGGGGACTAGCGGGGCTCAATGAGCAGTTCTTC.

This chain connects TRBV5-4 to TRBJ1-2; TRBD1 aligns across 7 bases. Trimming at V came to 4 bases and at J to 4 bases, leaving 7 bases not matched to a gene. Germline V gene data show CDR1 as SGHNT and CDR2 as YYREEE (reference sequence). The CDR3 consists of 14 residues. This CDR3 is CASSRGTETYGYTF. CDR3 nucleotide sequence: TGTGCCAGCAGCCGCGGGACAGAAACCTATGGCTACACCTTC.

There are a few counts of this clone. V and J are TRBV9 and TRBJ2-5, with D possibly called TRBD1 or TRBD2 (6 bases each). V lost 1 base, J lost 0 bases, and 16 bases lay in between. The CDR3 totals 17 residues. The germline CDR1 and CDR2 sequences are SGDLS and YYNGEE. CDR3 sequence: CASSVTPGGPYQETQYF. In nucleotides, the CDR3 is TGTGCCAGCAGCGTAACCCCCGGGGGCCCGTACCAAGAGACCCAGTACTTC. Using reference TRBV9 and TRBJ2-5 for the parts outside the CDR3, the full variable domain is DSGVTQTPKHLITATGQRVTLRCSPRSGDLSVYWYQQSLDQGLQFLIQYYNGEERAKGNILERFSAQQFPDLHSELNLSSLELGDSALYFCASSVTPGGPYQETQYFGPGTRLLVL.

V gene TRBV18 combines with J gene TRBJ1-1, with D perhaps matching TRBD1 (5 bases). The V and J ends lost 6 bases and 2 bases respectively, with 16 bases between them. Germline V gene sequence: CDR1 KGHSH, CDR2 LQKENI. This CDR3 has 15 amino acids. In DNA form, the CDR3 reads TGTGCCAGCTCCTTATCAGGGACGAAAAACACTGAAGCTTTCTTT. It specifies CASSLSGTKNTEAFF.